The 19 T cell receptor beta chains below come from one sample, sequenced in a study of vaccination and CD4 T cells after COVID-19. Sequenced with the Oncomine TCR Beta short-read assay was DNA taken from cultured CD4+ T cells. TCRdb used MiXCR to reprocess the PCR reads, holding one entry per CDR3 protein. The sample contains 7,000 to 9,500 distinct CDR3 sequences, around 60% of which appear only once. Treatment in this sample: approximately nine-day PBMC culture with coronavirus spike peptide pools or control peptides (ViraFEST assay). No antigen has been assigned to these receptors. This sample comprised cultured CD4+ T cells from blood, obtained after SARS-CoV-2 vaccination. These receptors originate from a human donor with COVID-19.

The chain links TRBV6-4 to TRBJ2-3; D not certain. From germline, CDR1 is MRHNA and CDR2 SNTAGT. The V gene lost 0 bases and the J gene lost 2 bases, with 9 bases spanning the gap. The CDR3 totals 15 residues. CDR3 in amino acids: CASSDSKHITDTQYF. The DNA for the CDR3 is TGTGCCAGCAGTGACTCGAAACATATCACAGATACGCAGTATTTT.

The rearrangement links TRBV19 to TRBJ1-1, with a possible D match to TRBD1 (6 bases). CDR3 length: 13 residues. The germline CDR1 and CDR2 sequences are LNHDA and SQIVND (reference sequence). The V and J ends lost 3 bases and 3 bases respectively, with 8 bases between them. The CDR3 DNA reads as TGTGCCAGTAGTATGGGGGCCTACACTGAAGCTTTCTTT. Its protein is CASSMGAYTEAFF. The full variable domain, rest sourced from reference TRBV19 and TRBJ1-1, is DGGITQSPKYLFRKEGQNVTLSCEQNLNHDAMYWYRQDPGQGLRLIYYSQIVNDFQKGDIAEGYSVSREKKESFPLTVTSAQKNPTAFYLCASSMGAYTEAFFGQGTRLTVV.

This clonotype turned up a few times. CDR3 bases: TGCAGTGCTAGTGCCCCGGGACAGGGAACTTATAGCAATCAGCCCCAGCATTTT. Its translation: CSASAPGQGTYSNQPQHF. The chain combines TRBV20-1 with TRBJ1-5; 9 positions agree with TRBD1. The V gene end was trimmed by 3 bases and the J gene end by 0 bases; junction bases not matched to a gene: 12. This CDR3 spans 18 amino acids. The germline V gene has CDR1 DFQATT and CDR2 SNEGSKA (reference sequence).

The sample holds a few counts of this clonotype. J is TRBJ1-2 and V is TRBV20-1; 7 nucleotides agree with TRBD1. The CDR3 covers 13 residues. CDR1 DFQATT and CDR2 SNEGSKA come from the germline V gene (reference sequence). Trimming removed 8 bases from V and 6 bases from J; junction bases left unmatched: 12. The CDR3 spells CSISGRGLDGYTF. The CDR3 DNA follows: TGCAGTATATCAGGAAGGGGGCTCGATGGCTACACCTTC.

The chain joins TRBV30 to TRBJ1-1, with D maybe TRBD1 (5 bases). The CDR3 runs to 10 residues. From germline, CDR1 is GTSNPN and CDR2 SVGIG (reference sequence). The V end lost 5 bases, the J end lost 8 bases, and 9 bases lay between the germline ends. The CDR3 DNA sequence: TGTGCCTGGGGGGGGAAAGAAGCTTTCTTT. Protein: CAWGGKEAFF.

V gene TRBV20-1 combines with J gene TRBJ2-5, with 7 bases lining up with TRBD2. The CDR3 runs to 16 residues. V trimming: 6 bases; J trimming: 5 bases; junction bases outside the gene matches: 18. CDR1 and CDR2 (germline): DFQATT, SNEGSKA (reference sequence). CDR3 nucleotides: TGCAGTGCCAACTCGCGAATCATTAGCGGGCGTGAGACCCAGTACTTC. This encodes CSANSRIISGRETQYF.

The chain has TRBV6-2 or TRBV6-3 and TRBJ1-5, with TRBD1 matching 9 bases. The CDR3 covers 19 residues. Trimming at V came to 2 bases and at J to 0 bases, leaving 11 bases not matched to a gene. Germline V gene sequence: CDR1 MNHEY, CDR2 SVGEGT. Written as DNA, the CDR3 is TGTGCCAGCAGTTACCCAAGGGGACAGGGAGCTTATAGCAATCAGCCCCAGCATTTT. Translating gives CASSYPRGQGAYSNQPQHF.

The chain carries TRBV7-8 and TRBJ1-3; the D is unclear. This CDR3 region has 16 residues. Germline CDR1 reads SGHVS; CDR2 reads FQNEAQ. V was clipped by 0 bases and J by 1 base, with 10 bases between them. The CDR3 coding sequence is TGTGCCAGCAGCTTAGCGCGTGTCATTTCTGGAAACACCATATATTTT. This encodes CASSLARVISGNTIYF.

V gene TRBV7-9 combines with J gene TRBJ1-2; 8 bases match TRBD1. Trimming at V came to 2 bases and at J to 7 bases, leaving 9 bases not matched to a gene. Germline V gene lookup returns CDR1 SEHNR and CDR2 FQNEAQ (reference sequence). The CDR3 totals 15 residues. The CDR3 loop reads CASSLPGQALGGYTF. As DNA, the CDR3 is TGTGCCAGCAGCTTACCGGGACAGGCTTTAGGTGGCTACACCTTC.

This chain uses TRBV6-2 or TRBV6-3 with TRBJ1-2; 7 nucleotides agree with TRBD1. From germline, CDR1 is MNHEY and CDR2 SVGEGT. With 5 bases clipped from V and 4 bases from J, the junction kept 13 bases outside the gene matches. The CDR3 is 16 residues long. The chain's CDR3 is CASSIGGPSQFYGYTF. CDR3 DNA sequence: TGTGCCAGCAGTATAGGGGGCCCATCCCAATTCTATGGCTACACCTTC.

This clonotype showed up just a few times. The chain combines TRBV20-1 with TRBJ2-7; 8 bases map to TRBD1. Germline CDR1 reads DFQATT; CDR2 reads SNEGSKA (reference sequence). Unmatched junction bases numbered 4, after V lost 4 bases and J lost 2 bases. This CDR3 is built from 13 residues. CDR3 residues: CSATQGGAYEQYF. CDR3 DNA sequence: TGCAGTGCTACACAGGGGGGCGCCTACGAGCAGTACTTC.

To note about this clonotype: The junction and the germline gene differ at one end; a read error may be behind it. The V call is TRBV6-5, the J call TRBJ1-5; D may be TRBD1 (6 bases). Per germline, CDR1 MNHEY and CDR2 SVGAGI. There are 15 residues in the CDR3. CDR3 sequence: CASRYSGETGQPQHF. DNA of the CDR3: TGTGCCAGCAGGTACTCCGGCGAGACAGGTCAGCCCCAGCATTTT.

In this sample, this clonotype turned up a few times. This chain's CDR3 is CSAREPGSGVAQYF. In DNA form, the CDR3 reads TGCAGTGCTAGAGAACCGGGGTCCGGAGTGGCCCAGTACTTC. The J gene is TRBJ2-5, the V gene TRBV20-1; tentative D call: TRBD2 (5 bases). The CDR3 runs 14 residues. CDR1 is DFQATT and CDR2 is SNEGSKA in the germline V gene (reference sequence). V lost 0 bases, J lost 9 bases, and 17 bases lay in between.

Worth noting for this clonotype: Mismatch with germline at one junction end may stem from a read error. The rearrangement joins TRBV20-1 to TRBJ2-7; 9 nucleotides agree with TRBD1. Per the germline V gene, CDR1 is DFQATT and CDR2 is SNEGSKA (reference sequence). There are 12 residues in the CDR3. The CDR3 sequence: CSPGTGLIEQYF. The CDR3, as DNA: TGCAGTCCCGGGACAGGGCTTATCGAGCAGTACTTT.

The V call is TRBV28, the J call TRBJ1-5, with 9 bases identical to TRBD1. V shed 5 bases and J 0 bases; nucleotides not matched to a gene: 11. The CDR3 runs 18 residues. The V gene's germline CDR1 is MDHEN and CDR2 SYDVKM. This chain's CDR3 is CASSLGTGRAPSNQPQHF. DNA for the CDR3: TGTGCCAGCAGTCTCGGGACAGGGAGGGCTCCTAGCAATCAGCCCCAGCATTTT. The variable domain in full, with the rest retrieved from reference TRBV28 and TRBJ1-5, is DVKVTQSSRYLVKRTGEKVFLECVQDMDHENMFWYRQDPGLGLRLIYFSYDVKMKEKGDIPEGYSVSREKKERFSLILESASTNQTSMYLCASSLGTGRAPSNQPQHFGDGTRLSIL.

The gene calls are TRBV19 and TRBJ1-2, with TRBD1 identical over 8 bases. Germline V gene data show CDR1 as LNHDA and CDR2 as SQIVND (reference sequence). The CDR3 is 14 amino acids. Unmatched junction bases numbered 10, after V lost 6 bases and J lost 7 bases. DNA of the CDR3: TGTGCCAGTAGCAGCTCCGGACAGGGATTTGGCTACACCTTC. Amino acid sequence: CASSSSGQGFGYTF.

The CDR3 spells CASSEEVGGYGYTF. In nucleotides, the CDR3 is TGTGCCAGCAGTGAAGAGGTAGGCGGCTATGGCTACACCTTC. This chain connects TRBV2 to TRBJ1-2; D not certain. CDR1 and CDR2 (germline): SNHLY, FYNNEI. The CDR3 spans 14 residues. V lost 1 base, J lost 4 bases, and 10 bases lay in between. The entire variable domain, with the rest obtained from reference TRBV2 and TRBJ1-2, is as follows: EPEVTQTPSHQVTQMGQEVILRCVPISNHLYFYWYRQILGQKVEFLVSFYNNEISEKSEIFDDQFSVERPDGSNFTLKIRSTKLEDSAMYFCASSEEVGGYGYTFGSGTRLTVV.

The chain has TRBV6-2 or TRBV6-3 and TRBJ1-5; 8 bases are shared with TRBD1. V was clipped by 6 bases and J by 7 bases; unmatched bases: 11. CDR3 size: 15 residues. Germline-derived CDR1 and CDR2 are MNHEY and SVGEGT. For the CDR3, the DNA is TGTGCCAGCAGGCCATCACAGGGGGACGGGCAGCCCCAGCATTTT. The encoded protein is CASRPSQGDGQPQHF.

V is TRBV11-3 and J is TRBJ2-1; no firm D call. Trimming removed 3 bases at V and 8 bases at J, with 17 bases between. Germline lookup yields CDR1 SGHNT and CDR2 YENEEA. This CDR3 contains 15 residues. CDR3 DNA sequence: TGTGCCAGCAGCTTGATAGGGAATATCGGCGATGAGCAGTTCTTC. This encodes CASSLIGNIGDEQFF.